The T cell receptor (beta chain) described here comes from a study of beta chain features in type 1 diabetes. Sequenced material consisted of expressed TCRB transcripts (all of the isolated RNA was reverse transcribed). Sequencing used immunoSEQ multiplex PCR; TCRdb keeps in-frame clones, though not all of them. Altogether more than 55,000 clones are present, around 56% being singletons, with the ten largest covering roughly 2.6%. Study-wide points: TCRB repertoires of naive, central memory and Treg cells appeared more similar among patients than among healthy donors. Patients with Type 1 diabetes showed moderately but significantly shorter TCRB CDR3s in all four CD4+ subsets.

With respect to this clone: Its target is unknown.

V shed 7 bases and J shed 9 bases, with 19 bases lying between them. The CDR3 has 14 residues. The germline CDR1 and CDR2 sequences are MNHEY and SVGAGI. The chain couples TRBV6-5 to TRBJ2-4; D gene unclear. The specimen sequenced was Tregs from blood. This TCR came from a woman between 40 and 55 years old with type 1 diabetes. As DNA, the CDR3 is TGTGCCAGCACCTCCCTCCGGCGACTCGGCATTCAGTACTTC. Its translation: CASTSLRRLGIQYF.